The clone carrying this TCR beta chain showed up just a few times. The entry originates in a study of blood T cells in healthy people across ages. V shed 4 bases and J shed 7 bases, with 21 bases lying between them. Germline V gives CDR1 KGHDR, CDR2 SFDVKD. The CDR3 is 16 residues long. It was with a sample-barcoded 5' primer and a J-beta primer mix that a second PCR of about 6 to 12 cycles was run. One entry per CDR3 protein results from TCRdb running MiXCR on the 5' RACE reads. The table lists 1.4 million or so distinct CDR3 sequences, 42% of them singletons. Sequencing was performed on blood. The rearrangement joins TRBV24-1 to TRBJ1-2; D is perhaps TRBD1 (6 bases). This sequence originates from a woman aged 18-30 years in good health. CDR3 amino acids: CATSDPAGRGLSGYTF. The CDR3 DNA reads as TGTGCCACCAGTGACCCGGCGGGCAGGGGATTGTCTGGCTACACCTTC.